The T cell receptor beta chain described here comes from a study of T cells in Graves' hyperthyroidism and ophthalmopathy. This clonotype was observed a few times. Amplification targeted TCR beta CDR3 regions from RNA transcripts. The TCR CDR3 first-round RT-PCR relied on the HTBI primer set. TCRdb re-called the multiplex PCR reads through MiXCR, storing one row per CDR3 protein. Counted here are around 250,000 distinct CDR3 sequences, roughly 14% occurring once; the ten biggest clones make up about 14%. Investigators excluded patients with uncontrolled infection, other autoimmune disease, pregnancy or lactation. Based on clinical symptoms, serum thyroxine and TRAb, thyroid ultrasound and orbital computed tomography, diagnoses were reached. From 10 ml of fresh peripheral blood, PBMCs were isolated. The CDR3 covers 14 residues. CDR1 is LNHDA, CDR2 SQIVND, per germline (reference sequence). V gave up 4 bases and J gave up 0 bases, with 7 bases separating them.

Material: blood. The chain joins TRBV19 to TRBJ1-5, with D unresolved. The TCR comes from a woman aged 40 to 50 with Graves' hyperthyroidism that later progressed to Graves' ophthalmopathy. CDR3 nucleotides: TGTGCCAGTAGTACTCAGGATAGCAATCAGCCCCAGCATTTT. Its translation: CASSTQDSNQPQHF.